The T cell receptor beta chain under discussion was sequenced for a study of blood T cell repertoires in COVID-19. As for this clone: At one of its ends the junction is not consistent with the germline gene, which may arise from a read error.

Germline V lookup: CDR1 MDHEN, CDR2 SYDVKM. The CDR3 runs to 12 residues. In the original processing: Amplified reference gene primers provided the basis for estimating nucleated cell counts. Method: immunoSEQ multiplex PCR; TCRdb's copy keeps in-frame clones and lacks some. Clonal size and the V and J genes are those of that table, whereas D and trimming came from the DNA. The profile covers fewer than 110,000 clones, with almost 95% appearing a single time and less than 7.5% taken by the ten largest. The TCR originated in a middle-aged man with active COVID-19. Specimen: peripheral blood. The J gene is TRBJ2-7, the V gene TRBV28, with 7 bases aligning to TRBD1. The CDR3 DNA is TGTGCCAGCAGTTTAAGGGAACAGGGGATATTCTTC. Its protein is CASSLREQGIFF.